The 2 T cell receptor beta chains below come from one sample, sequenced in a study of T cell responses to AZD1222 COVID-19 vaccine. Sequencing was performed with immunoSEQ multiplex PCR; in TCRdb, only in-frame clones are kept and a portion is missing. The table has more than 95,000 clones, approximately 86% seen once. Sequences were derived from peripheral blood, sampled 28 days after the second AZD1222 dose. Receptor source: an adult who received the AZD1222 COVID-19 vaccine.

The rearrangement uses TRBV27 and TRBJ2-1, with 7 bases identical to TRBD2. Trimming cost V 2 bases and J 4 bases; bases outside gene matches: 5. This CDR3 spans 15 amino acids. The germline gives CDR1 MNHEY, CDR2 SMNVEV (reference sequence). In DNA form, the CDR3 reads TGTGCCAGCAGTTTAGGAAGCGGGAAATACAATGAGCAGTTCTTC. This gives the protein CASSLGSGKYNEQFF.

The J gene is TRBJ2-7, the V gene TRBV27; 9 positions agree with TRBD1. The CDR3 has 17 residues. The ends lost 1 base at V and 7 bases at J; junction bases unmatched: 14. The germline CDR1 and CDR2 sequences are MNHEY and SMNVEV (reference sequence). CDR3 protein: CASSLLVGGQGAEEQYF. The CDR3 nucleotides read TGTGCCAGCAGTTTATTGGTTGGGGGACAGGGAGCCGAGGAGCAGTACTTC.